What follows describes a single TCR beta chain. This sample stems from a study of blood T cells in healthy people across ages. Primers used in a second PCR of roughly 6 to 11 cycles were a sample-barcoded 5' primer and a J-beta primer mix. Each cDNA molecule was tagged by a template-switch adaptor with 12 random nucleotides. TCRdb reanalysed the 5' RACE reads using MiXCR and keeps one entry per CDR3 protein. The profile shows approximately 760,000 distinct CDR3 sequences, approximately 25% of them singletons. The CDR3 loop spans 12 amino acids. These data were likewise used in another study, on T cells of mothers and their children. From that report: Related pairs of mothers and children showed slightly higher, non-significant overlap versus unrelated pairs.

The chain links TRBV12-3 or TRBV12-4 to TRBJ2-5, with D unclear. TRBJ2-7 matches the DNA end more closely, so the J call is doubtful. The sample comprised blood. The receptor was isolated from a boy aged 10-17 years in good health. In nucleotides, the CDR3 is TGTGCCAGCAGTTGGCGATCCTACGAGCAGTACTTC. This sequence encodes CASSWRSYEQYF.